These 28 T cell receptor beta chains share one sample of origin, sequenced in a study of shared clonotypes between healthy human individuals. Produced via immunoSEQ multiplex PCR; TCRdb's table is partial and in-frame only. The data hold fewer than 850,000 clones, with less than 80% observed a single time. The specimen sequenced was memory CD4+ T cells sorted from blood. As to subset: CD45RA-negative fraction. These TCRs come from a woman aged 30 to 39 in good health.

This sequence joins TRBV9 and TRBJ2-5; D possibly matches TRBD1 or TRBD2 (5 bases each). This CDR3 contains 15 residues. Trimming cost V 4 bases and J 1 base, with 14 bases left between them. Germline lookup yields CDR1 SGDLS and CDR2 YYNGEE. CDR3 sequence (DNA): TGTGCCAGCAGCCCAACACCGGGACCCCAAGAGACCCAGTACTTC. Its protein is CASSPTPGPQETQYF.

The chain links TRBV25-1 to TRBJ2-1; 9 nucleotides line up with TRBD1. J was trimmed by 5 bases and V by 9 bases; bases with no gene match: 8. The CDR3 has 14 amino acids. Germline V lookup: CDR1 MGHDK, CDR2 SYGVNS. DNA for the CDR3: TGTGCCAGTTCTACAGGGGGCGCAAACAATGAGCAGTTCTTC. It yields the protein CASSTGGANNEQFF.

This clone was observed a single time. The DNA of the CDR3 is TGTGCCAGCAGCCAATCAGGGGGCGGGAGCAATCAGCCCCAGCATTTT. It yields the protein CASSQSGGGSNQPQHF. The chain carries TRBV4-2 and TRBJ1-5; 8 nucleotides line up with TRBD1. With V trimmed by 2 bases and J by 1 base, 4 bases remained unmatched. There are 16 residues in the CDR3. Looked up from germline, CDR1 is LGHNA and CDR2 is YNFKEQ.

This chain's CDR3 is CASSSPTGTTTGELFF. The CDR3 nucleotides are TGTGCCAGCAGCTCTCCGACAGGGACAACCACCGGGGAGCTGTTTTTT. The V gene is TRBV7-9, the J gene TRBJ2-2; 7 bases match TRBD1. The CDR3 length is 16 residues. Losses at the gene ends were 4 bases for V and 4 bases for J; bases not matched to a gene: 9. The germline CDR1 and CDR2 sequences are SEHNR and FQNEAQ (reference sequence).

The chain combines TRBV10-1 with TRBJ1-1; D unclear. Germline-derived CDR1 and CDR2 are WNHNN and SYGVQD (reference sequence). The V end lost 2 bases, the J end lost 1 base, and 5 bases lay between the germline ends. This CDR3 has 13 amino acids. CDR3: CASSERQNTEAFF. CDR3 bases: TGCGCCAGCAGTGAGAGGCAGAACACTGAAGCTTTCTTT.

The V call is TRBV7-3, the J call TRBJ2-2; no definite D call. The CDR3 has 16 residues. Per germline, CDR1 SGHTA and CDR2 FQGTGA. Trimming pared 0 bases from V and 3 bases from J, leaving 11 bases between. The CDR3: CASSLTGSIYTGELFF. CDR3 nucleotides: TGTGCCAGCAGCTTAACGGGTTCTATCTACACCGGGGAGCTGTTTTTT.

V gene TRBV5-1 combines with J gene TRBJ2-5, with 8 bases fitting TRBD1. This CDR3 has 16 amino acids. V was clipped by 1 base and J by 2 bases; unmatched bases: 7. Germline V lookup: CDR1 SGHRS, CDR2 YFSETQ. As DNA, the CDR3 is TGCGCCAGCAGCTTGAGGAATACAGGGGGACAAGAGACCCAGTACTTC. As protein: CASSLRNTGGQETQYF.

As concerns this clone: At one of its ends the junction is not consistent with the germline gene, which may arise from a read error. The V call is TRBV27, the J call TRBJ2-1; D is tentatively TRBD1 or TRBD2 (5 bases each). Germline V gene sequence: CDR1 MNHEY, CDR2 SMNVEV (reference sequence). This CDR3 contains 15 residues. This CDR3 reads CASSSLGTSDNEQFF. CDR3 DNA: TGTGCCAGCAGTTCCTTAGGGACCTCCGACAATGAGCAGTTCTTC.

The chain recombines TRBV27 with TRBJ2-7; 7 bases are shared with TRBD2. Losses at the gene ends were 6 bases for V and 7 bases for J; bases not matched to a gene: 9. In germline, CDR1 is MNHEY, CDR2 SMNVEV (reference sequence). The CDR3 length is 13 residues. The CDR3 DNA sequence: TGTGCCAGCAGCCCCAGGGAGGGAAGGGAGCAGTACTTC. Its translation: CASSPREGREQYF.

The CDR3 DNA follows: TGTGCCAGCAGCCGACAGGAGACCTCCTACAATGAGCAGTTCTTC. Translation: CASSRQETSYNEQFF. The rearrangement uses TRBV11-1 and TRBJ2-1; a possible D gene is TRBD1 (6 bases). Per the germline V gene, CDR1 is SGHAT and CDR2 is FQDESV (reference sequence). Trimming shortened V by 5 bases and J by 0 bases, and 11 bases separated the two germline ends. The CDR3 is 15 amino acids.

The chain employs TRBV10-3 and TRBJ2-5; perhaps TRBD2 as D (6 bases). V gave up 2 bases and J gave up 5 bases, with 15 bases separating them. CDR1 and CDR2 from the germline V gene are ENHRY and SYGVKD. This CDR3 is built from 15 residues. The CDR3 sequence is CAISERERSYETQYF. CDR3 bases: TGTGCCATCAGTGAGCGGGAGAGATCTTACGAGACCCAGTACTTC.

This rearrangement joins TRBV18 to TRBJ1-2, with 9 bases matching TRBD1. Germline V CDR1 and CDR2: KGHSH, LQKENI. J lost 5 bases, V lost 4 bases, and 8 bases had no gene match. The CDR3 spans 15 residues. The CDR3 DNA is TGTGCCAGCTCACTCAACAGGGGGCTCTCTTATGGCTACACCTTC. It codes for CASSLNRGLSYGYTF.

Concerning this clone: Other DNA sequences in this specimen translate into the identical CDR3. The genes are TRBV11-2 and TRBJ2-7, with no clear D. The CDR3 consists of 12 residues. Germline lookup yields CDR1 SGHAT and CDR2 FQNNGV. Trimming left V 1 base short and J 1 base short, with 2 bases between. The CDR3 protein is CASSLGSYEQYF. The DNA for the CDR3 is TGTGCCAGCAGCTTAGGTTCCTACGAGCAGTACTTC.

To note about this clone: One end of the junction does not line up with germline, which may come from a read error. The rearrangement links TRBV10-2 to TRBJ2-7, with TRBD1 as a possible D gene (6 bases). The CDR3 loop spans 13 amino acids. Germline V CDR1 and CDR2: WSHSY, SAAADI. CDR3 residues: CASSEDRSYGQYF. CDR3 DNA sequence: TGCGCCAGCAGTGAGGACAGGTCTTACGGGCAGTACTTC.

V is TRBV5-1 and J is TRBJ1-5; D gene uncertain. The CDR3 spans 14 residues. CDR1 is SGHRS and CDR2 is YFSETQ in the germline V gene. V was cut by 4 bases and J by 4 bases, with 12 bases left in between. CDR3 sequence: CASSDGQMNQPQHF. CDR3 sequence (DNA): TGCGCCAGCAGCGACGGTCAGATGAATCAGCCCCAGCATTTT.

The DNA of the CDR3 is TGTGCCAGCAGCGTAGCTCTTGCGGGCAGCACAGATACGCAGTATTTT. Translating it yields CASSVALAGSTDTQYF. This sequence joins TRBV9 and TRBJ2-3; D perhaps matches TRBD2 (5 bases). The germline V gene encodes CDR1 SGDLS and CDR2 YYNGEE. Between the trimmed V and J ends, which lost 0 bases and 0 bases, there was a span of 11 bases. This CDR3 is 16 amino acids long.

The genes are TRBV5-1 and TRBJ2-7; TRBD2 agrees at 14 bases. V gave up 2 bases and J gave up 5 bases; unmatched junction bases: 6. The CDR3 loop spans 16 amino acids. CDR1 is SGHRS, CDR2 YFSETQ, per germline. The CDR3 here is CASSLRTSGRSNEQYF. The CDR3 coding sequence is TGCGCCAGCAGCTTAAGGACTAGCGGGAGGTCTAACGAGCAGTACTTC.

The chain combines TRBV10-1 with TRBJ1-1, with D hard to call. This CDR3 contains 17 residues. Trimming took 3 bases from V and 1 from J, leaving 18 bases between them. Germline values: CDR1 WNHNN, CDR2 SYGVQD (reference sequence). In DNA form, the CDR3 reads TGCGCCAGCAGTGATGTTCGAGGAATTGTTAAGAACACTGAAGCTTTCTTT. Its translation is CASSDVRGIVKNTEAFF.

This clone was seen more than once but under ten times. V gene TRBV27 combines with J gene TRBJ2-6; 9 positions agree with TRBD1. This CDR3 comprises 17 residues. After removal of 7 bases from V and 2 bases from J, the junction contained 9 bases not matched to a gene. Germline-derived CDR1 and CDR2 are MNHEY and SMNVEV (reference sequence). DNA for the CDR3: TGTGCCAGCACCCCGGGACAGGGTAGCCCTGGGGCCAACGTCCTGACTTTC. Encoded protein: CASTPGQGSPGANVLTF.

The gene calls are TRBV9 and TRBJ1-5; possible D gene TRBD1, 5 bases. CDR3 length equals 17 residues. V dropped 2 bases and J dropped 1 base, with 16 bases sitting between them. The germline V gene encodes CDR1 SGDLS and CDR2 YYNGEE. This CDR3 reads CASSVLTGGGSNQPQHF. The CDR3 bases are TGTGCCAGCAGCGTTCTAACGGGGGGTGGGAGCAATCAGCCCCAGCATTTT.

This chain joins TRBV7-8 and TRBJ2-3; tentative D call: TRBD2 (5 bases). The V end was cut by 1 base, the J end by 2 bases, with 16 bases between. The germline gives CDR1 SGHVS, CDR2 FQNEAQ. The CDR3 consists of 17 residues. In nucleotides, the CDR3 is TGTGCCAGCAGCTTAGGGTTGTCGGCTAGCAACACAGATACGCAGTATTTT. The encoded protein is CASSLGLSASNTDTQYF. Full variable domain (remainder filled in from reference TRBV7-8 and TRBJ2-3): GAGVSQSPRYKVAKRGQDVALRCDPISGHVSLFWYQQALGQGPEFLTYFQNEAQLDKSGLPSDRFFAERPEGSVSTLKIQRTQQEDSAVYLCASSLGLSASNTDTQYFGPGTRLTVL.

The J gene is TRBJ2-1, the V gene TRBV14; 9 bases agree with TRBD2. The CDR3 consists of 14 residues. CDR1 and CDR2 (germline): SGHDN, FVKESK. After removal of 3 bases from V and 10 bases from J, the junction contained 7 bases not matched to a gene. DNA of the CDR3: TGTGCCAGCAGCCATAGCGGGAGCTTACACGAGCAGTTCTTC. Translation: CASSHSGSLHEQFF.

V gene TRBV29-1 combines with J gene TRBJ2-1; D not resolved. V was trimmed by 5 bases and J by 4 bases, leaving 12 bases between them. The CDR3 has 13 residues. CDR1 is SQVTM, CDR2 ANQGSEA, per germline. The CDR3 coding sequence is TGCAGCGTTAGACTCTACTCTTACAATGAGCAGTTCTTC. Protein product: CSVRLYSYNEQFF.

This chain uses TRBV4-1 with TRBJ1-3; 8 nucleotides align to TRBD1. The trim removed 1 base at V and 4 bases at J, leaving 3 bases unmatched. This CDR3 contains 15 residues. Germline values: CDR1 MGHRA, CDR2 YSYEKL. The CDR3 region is CASSQVTGAGNTIYF. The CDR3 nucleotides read TGCGCCAGCAGCCAAGTGACAGGGGCGGGAAACACCATATATTTT.

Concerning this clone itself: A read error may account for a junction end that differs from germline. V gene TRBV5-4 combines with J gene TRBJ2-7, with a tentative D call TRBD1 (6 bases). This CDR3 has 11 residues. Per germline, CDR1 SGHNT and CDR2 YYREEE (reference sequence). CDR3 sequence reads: CASSFMGAPTF. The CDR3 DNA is TGTGCCAGCAGCTTCATGGGGGCGCCCACGTTC.

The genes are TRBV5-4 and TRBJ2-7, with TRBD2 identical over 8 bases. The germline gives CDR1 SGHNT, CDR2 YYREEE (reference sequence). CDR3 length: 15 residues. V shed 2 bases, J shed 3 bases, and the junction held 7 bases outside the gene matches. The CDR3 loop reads CASSFPASGHYEQYF. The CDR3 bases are TGTGCCAGCAGCTTCCCGGCTAGCGGGCACTACGAGCAGTACTTC.

CDR3 coding DNA: TGTGCCAGCTCGATCGGGACAGGGGGAAGTGCAACTAATGAAAAACTGTTTTTT. This translates into CASSIGTGGSATNEKLFF. The chain couples TRBV18 to TRBJ1-4; TRBD1 matches 11 bases. This CDR3 spans 18 amino acids. J lost 0 bases, V lost 6 bases, and 9 bases had no gene match. Germline V gene lookup returns CDR1 KGHSH and CDR2 LQKENI.

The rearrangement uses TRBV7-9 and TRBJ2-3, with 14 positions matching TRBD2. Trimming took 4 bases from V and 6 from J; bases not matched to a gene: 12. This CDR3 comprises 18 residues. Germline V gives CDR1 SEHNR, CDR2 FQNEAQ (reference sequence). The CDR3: CASSSRTSGRSRGDTQYF. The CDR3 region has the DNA TGTGCCAGCAGCTCTCGGACTAGCGGGAGGTCGAGGGGCGATACGCAGTATTTT.